These T cell receptor beta chains were read from a single sample in a study of T cells in Graves' hyperthyroidism and ophthalmopathy. TCRdb re-derived calls from the multiplex PCR reads in MiXCR, one entry per CDR3 protein. The sample lists 560,000 or so distinct CDR3 sequences, just under 20% occurring once. The material sequenced was blood. These receptors originate from a middle-aged man with Graves' ophthalmopathy. Each CDR3 is given with its conserved first and last residue. D genes are given only for firm matches. Expanded clones are given a class, and other clones once, few, many or no size at all.

j_call cdr3_length d_call v_call clone_size cdr3_nt cdr3_aa
TRBJ2-2 13 . TRBV5-5 . TGTGCCAGCAGCCCAACAGGGTACGGGGAGCTGTTTTTT CASSPTGYGELFF
TRBJ2-5 16 TRBD2 TRBV20-1 . TGCAGTGCTAGAGATCTGCTAGCGGGGGGGCTGGAGACCCAGTACTTC CSARDLLAGGLETQYF
TRBJ2-5 13 . TRBV5-1 . TGCGCCAGCAGCTCCTGGACAGAAGCGACCCAGTACTTC CASSSWTEATQYF
TRBJ2-3 15 . TRBV5-1 few TGCGCCAGCAGCTACCGGGGGGCCCTAACAGATACGCAGTATTTT CASSYRGALTDTQYF
TRBJ2-7 15 . TRBV6-5 . TGTGCCAGCAGTTACTCTCGAAACGCCATAGGGGAGCAGTACTTC CASSYSRNAIGEQYF
TRBJ1-2 15 TRBD1 TRBV6-1 many TGTGCCAGCAGCCACTGGACAGGAACGAACGATGGCTACACCTTC CASSHWTGTNDGYTF
TRBJ1-3 15 . TRBV5-1 . TGCGCCAGCAGCTTGGGGTGGTTCTCTGGAAACACCATATATTTT CASSLGWFSGNTIYF
TRBJ2-2 16 TRBD2 TRBV7-2 many TGTGCCAGCAGCTCGACTAGCGGGGCGACCACCGGGGAGCTGTTTTTT CASSSTSGATTGELFF
TRBJ1-2 14 TRBD1 TRBV9 . TGTGCCAGCAGTGGGGTGACAGGGGCCTATGGCTACACCTTC CASSGVTGAYGYTF
TRBJ1-2 14 TRBD1 TRBV7-2 many TGTGCCAGCAGCTCGTCAGGGGGCCACTATGGCTACACCTTC CASSSSGGHYGYTF
TRBJ2-5 17 TRBD1 TRBV20-1 few TGCAGTGCTAGAGATCGGGGACAGGGAACGGCTCGGGAGACCCAGTACTTC CSARDRGQGTARETQYF
TRBJ2-7 16 . TRBV12-3/TRBV12-4 many TGTGCCAGCAGGGCCCACGGGACACCGAATTCCTACGAGCAGTACTTC CASRAHGTPNSYEQYF
TRBJ1-2 15 . TRBV12-3/TRBV12-4 many TGTGCCAGCAGTTCAGCGCCAGTTAACTACTATGGCTACACCTTC CASSSAPVNYYGYTF
TRBJ2-2 15 TRBD2 TRBV7-9 many TGTGCCAGCAGCGAGTCGGGACTATACACCGGGGAGCTGTTTTTT CASSESGLYTGELFF
TRBJ1-6 16 TRBD1 TRBV7-2 . TGTGCCAGCAGCCTCCGAGGTGCAGGGGGAAATTCACCCCTCCACTTT CASSLRGAGGNSPLHF
TRBJ2-2 14 . TRBV7-3 . TGTGCCAGCAGCTCCGGGAAATTTGCCGGGGAGCTGTTTTTT CASSSGKFAGELFF
TRBJ1-1 13 . TRBV12-3/TRBV12-4 . TGTGCCAGCAGTTTAAGGCCGTCCACTGAAGCTTTCTTT CASSLRPSTEAFF
TRBJ1-1 12 . TRBV19 many TGTGCCAGTAGTGGGACGGCGGCTGAAGCTTTCTTT CASSGTAAEAFF
TRBJ2-1 13 TRBD2 TRBV9 . TGTGCCAGCACGACTCCCCCGGGACTAGCGCGGTTCTTC CASTTPPGLARFF
TRBJ2-3 14 TRBD2 TRBV7-2 many TGTGCCAGCAGCTTACGACTAGCGGGAGATACGCAGTATTTT CASSLRLAGDTQYF
TRBJ1-2 14 TRBD1 TRBV7-8 many TGTGCCAGCAGCTCCGGGACAGGGTCGTTTCGCTACACCTTC CASSSGTGSFRYTF
TRBJ2-4 13 . TRBV20-1 . TGCAGTGCTGACGGTTCGACAGCTAACATTCAGTACTTC CSADGSTANIQYF
TRBJ2-5 13 . TRBV28 few TGTGCCAGCAGCCTAACAGGGAGGGAGACCCAGTACTTC CASSLTGRETQYF
TRBJ2-1 15 TRBD2 TRBV27 few TGTGCCAGCAGTGACCTTAGCGGGGGTCACAATGAGCAGTTCTTC CASSDLSGGHNEQFF
TRBJ1-5 13 . TRBV10-3 . TGTGCCATCAGTGAGTCGAACAATCAGCCCCAGCATTTT CAISESNNQPQHF
TRBJ1-4 16 . TRBV28 . TGTGCCAGCAGTTTATATCCGGGGACTACTAATGAAAAACTGTCTTTT CASSLYPGTTNEKLSF
TRBJ2-4 17 . TRBV11-2 many TGTGCCAGCAGCTTAAAAGGCCTAAACTTAGCCAAAAACATTCAGTACTTC CASSLKGLNLAKNIQYF
TRBJ2-2 17 TRBD2 TRBV7-9 many TGTGCCAGCAGCTTAGGCCTACTAGCGGAGAACACCGGGGAGCTGTTTTTT CASSLGLLAENTGELFF
TRBJ2-7 13 . TRBV7-3 few TGTGCCAGCAGCCAGGGACACCTCTACGAGCAGTACTTC CASSQGHLYEQYF
TRBJ2-3 10 . TRBV29-1 few TGCAGCACCACCACAGATACGCAGTATTTT CSTTTDTQYF
TRBJ1-1 14 TRBD1 TRBV28 few TGTGCCAGCAGGCCAGGGGGCCTTTCCACTGAAGCTTTCTTT CASRPGGLSTEAFF
TRBJ2-5 15 TRBD1 TRBV20-1 few TGCAGTGCTGGACGTCCGGGACAGACGCAAGAGGCCCAGTACTTC CSAGRPGQTQEAQYF
TRBJ1-4 15 . TRBV10-3 few TGTGCCATCAGTGACTACACCGAGTCCGGCGAAAAACTGTTTTTT CAISDYTESGEKLFF
TRBJ2-7 17 TRBD1 TRBV7-2 few TGTGCCAGCAGCTTGGGACAGATGGAAGGGGTGCTCTACGAGCAGTACTTC CASSLGQMEGVLYEQYF
TRBJ1-4 15 . TRBV9 . TGTGCCAGCAGCGTAGCTAACAACCTGAATGAAAAACTGTTTTTT CASSVANNLNEKLFF
TRBJ1-2 15 TRBD1 TRBV27 . TGTGCCAGCAGTTTATCGCGAGGGGGCGCGGATGGCTACACCTTC CASSLSRGGADGYTF